This T cell receptor (beta chain) was profiled in a study of shared clonotypes between healthy human individuals. With regard to this clone: Its antigen remains unknown.

Germline values: CDR1 LNHNV, CDR2 YYDKDF (reference sequence). With 5 bases clipped from V and 8 bases from J, the junction kept 9 bases outside the gene matches. The CDR3 covers 16 residues. Assay used: immunoSEQ multiplex PCR; TCRdb lists only in-frame clones, some missing. The sample consists of about 690,000 clones, 90% of them appearing once. Findings of the study overall: Compared with clonotypes that all four donors shared, non-shared clonotypes had lower generation probabilities.

Sequenced input: memory CD8+ T cells from PBMCs. Subset of the sample: CD45RO+ cells pooled with CCR7-negative TemRA cells. The genes are TRBV15 and TRBJ2-2, with 12 bases matching TRBD2. The sequence was obtained from a man between 18 and 29 years old in good health. Some clones in this sample may be carry-over from other donors' samples. The CDR3 sequence: CATSPRTSGISGELFF. The CDR3 DNA reads TGTGCCACCAGCCCCAGGACTAGCGGGATTTCAGGGGAGCTGTTTTTT. Based on the CDR3 plus reference TRBV15 and TRBJ2-2, the full variable domain is DAMVIQNPRYQVTQFGKPVTLSCSQTLNHNVMYWYQQKSSQAPKLLFHYYDKDFNNEADTPDNFQSRRPNTSFCFLDIRSPGLGDTAMYLCATSPRTSGISGELFFGEGSRLTVL.